Each of the 9 T cell receptor beta chains below was sequenced from the same sample in a study of lung T cells in sarcoidosis with Löfgren's syndrome. TCRdb independently ran MiXCR on the reads; one entry per CDR3 protein. Of roughly 63,000 distinct CDR3 sequences listed, over 20% are singletons. Input material: CD4+ T cells from PBMCs. These receptor sequences come from a human donor with sarcoidosis (Löfgren's syndrome or another form), or a control subject (not recorded which).

With regard to this clonotype: A clone one base away is much larger, so this may be a read error. The chain combines TRBV2 with TRBJ1-5, with unresolved D. The CDR3 covers 16 residues. Per the germline V gene, CDR1 is SNHLY and CDR2 is FYNNEI. Trimming shortened V by 4 bases and J by 6 bases, and 19 bases separated the two germline ends. The CDR3 DNA reads TGTGCCAGCAGTGTCGAGAGCCCCGCGAACAGTCAGCCCCAGCATTTT. Translating it yields CASSVESPANSQPQHF.

The table lists this clonotype with many counts. The chain links TRBV28 to TRBJ1-5, with D maybe TRBD1 (6 bases). This CDR3 has 15 amino acids. The germline V gene encodes CDR1 MDHEN and CDR2 SYDVKM. V gave up 5 bases and J gave up 3 bases, with 14 bases separating them. DNA for the CDR3: TGTGCCAGCAGTCAAACCACAGGGATCAATCAGCCCCAGCATTTT. It yields the protein CASSQTTGINQPQHF.

J is TRBJ2-3 and V is TRBV6-4; 10 bases match TRBD2. The trim removed 5 bases at V and 6 bases at J, leaving 8 bases unmatched. Germline V gene sequence: CDR1 MRHNA, CDR2 SNTAGT. The CDR3 has 15 residues. This CDR3 is CASSLASGGSDTQYF. The CDR3, as DNA: TGTGCCAGCAGTTTGGCTAGCGGGGGTTCGGATACGCAGTATTTT.

In its sample, this clonotype was seen many times. The genes are TRBV6-1 and TRBJ2-5; the match to TRBD1 covers 7 bases. The junction had 10 bases not matched to a gene; V was cut back by 5 bases and J by 4 bases. The CDR3 totals 15 residues. Germline lookup yields CDR1 MNHNS and CDR2 SASEGT. The CDR3 bases are TGTGCCAGCAGTCCATTCCCCGGGACAGTAGAGACCCAGTACTTC. It translates to CASSPFPGTVETQYF.

This clonotype was seen many times. The V and J genes are TRBV27 and TRBJ2-5, with 7 bases fitting TRBD1. The CDR3 length is 14 residues. The trim removed 8 bases at V and 2 bases at J, leaving 8 bases unmatched. From germline, CDR1 is MNHEY and CDR2 SMNVEV (reference sequence). CDR3 sequence (DNA): TGTGCCAGCCGACCCTGGGACAGACAAGAGACCCAGTACTTC. Residues: CASRPWDRQETQYF.

This clonotype was observed many times. This chain links TRBV18 with TRBJ2-5; no clear D gene. The V and J ends lost 3 bases and 1 base respectively, with 6 bases between them. The germline V gene encodes CDR1 KGHSH and CDR2 LQKENI. This CDR3 has 13 residues. The chain's CDR3 is CASSPVLQETQYF. The CDR3 nucleotides read TGTGCCAGCTCACCTGTCCTCCAAGAGACCCAGTACTTC.

As to this clonotype: Given a much more abundant clone one base away, this may be a read error. The chain combines TRBV6-5 with TRBJ2-6, with D perhaps matching TRBD1 (5 bases). In germline, CDR1 is MNHEY, CDR2 SVGAGI. V was pared by 6 bases and J by 2 bases, with 17 bases between. This CDR3 is 17 amino acids long. DNA for the CDR3: TGTGCCAGCAGATTACAGGCCCCAAGCCCTGGGGCCAACGTCCTGACTTTC. Amino acid sequence: CASRLQAPSPGANVLTF.

This clonotype was found many times. This chain links TRBV20-1 with TRBJ2-3; D perhaps matches TRBD2 (6 bases). Trimming took 0 bases from V and 2 from J, leaving 9 bases between them. In germline, CDR1 is DFQATT, CDR2 SNEGSKA (reference sequence). The CDR3 extends over 14 amino acids. The CDR3 here is CSAREGGNTDTQYF. CDR3 in DNA: TGCAGTGCTAGAGAGGGCGGGAACACAGATACGCAGTATTTT.

This clonotype occurred a few times. This rearrangement joins TRBV7-3 to TRBJ2-1; 13 nucleotides match TRBD2. This CDR3 is built from 14 residues. CDR1 and CDR2 from the germline V gene are SGHTA and FQGTGA. The ends lost 3 bases at V and 8 bases at J; junction bases unmatched: 1. CDR3 DNA: TGTGCCAGCAGCTTCGGACTAGCGGGAGATGAGCAGTTCTTC. This sequence encodes CASSFGLAGDEQFF.